This T cell receptor beta chain was obtained from a study of shared clonotypes between healthy human individuals. V trimming: 2 bases; J trimming: 4 bases; junction bases outside the gene matches: 7. The CDR3 contains 15 residues. Germline V gene lookup returns CDR1 MNHEY and CDR2 SVGAGI. Donors had no recently reported acute infections or vaccinations and were HIV-negative. The donors were all Caucasian adults (living in Nashville, Tennessee). The data were produced by immunoSEQ multiplex PCR, yet TCRdb's version contains in-frame clones alone and is incomplete. Of more than 2 million clones in the sample, about 94% are singletons; the top ten hold approximately 0.13%.

This sequence joins TRBV6-5 and TRBJ2-7; 8 nucleotides agree with TRBD2. The sample comprised naive CD4+ T cells sorted from blood. Subset in this sample: CD45RA+ positively selected. The receptor's source is a man in his late teens or twenties in good health. For the CDR3, the DNA is TGTGCCAGCAGTTACCCGCTAGCGGGTAGATACGAGCAGTACTTC. Encoded protein: CASSYPLAGRYEQYF.